Below are 30 T cell receptor beta chains sequenced from a single sample in a study of Ad26.COV2.S vaccination and SARS-CoV-2 variants. TCRdb keeps only in-frame clones here, not all; method: immunoSEQ multiplex PCR. The sample gives fewer than 300,000 clones, over 75% of which show up once; approximately 3.3% is in the top ten. This sample's treatment: roughly 19 received Ad26.COV2.S at low or high dose, single or two shots; five or six received placebo; per-sample allocation not given. Specimens were obtained on day 63 following the first vaccine or placebo injection. The material was peripheral blood, obtained in a trial of Ad26.COV2.S vaccine versus placebo. Receptor source: a person between 18 and 65 years old who received the Ad26.COV2.S COVID-19 vaccine or a placebo.

The chain couples TRBV9 to TRBJ2-1, with 7 bases aligning to TRBD1. J gave up 4 bases and V 0 bases, and 10 bases lay outside the gene matches. CDR3 size: 17 residues. Germline V gene lookup returns CDR1 SGDLS and CDR2 YYNGEE. The CDR3 region is CASSVAAGGTTYNEQFF. The CDR3 DNA reads TGTGCCAGCAGCGTAGCGGCAGGGGGAACGACATACAATGAGCAGTTCTTC.

The chain carries TRBV2 and TRBJ1-5, with a weak D call TRBD1 (5 bases). CDR3 length equals 13 residues. Germline assignment: CDR1 SNHLY and CDR2 FYNNEI. V shed 8 bases and J shed 8 bases, with 16 bases lying between them. This chain's CDR3 is CASEGGGEEPQHF. The CDR3 bases are TGTGCCAGCGAGGGTGGGGGGGAAGAGCCCCAGCATTTT.

This chain links TRBV2 with TRBJ1-3, with D possibly TRBD1 on 5 matching bases. V was pared by 3 bases and J by 0 bases, with 12 bases between. Germline CDR1 SNHLY, CDR2 FYNNEI. This CDR3 spans 16 amino acids. Here the CDR3 reads CASSDRLGRSGNTIYF. In DNA form, the CDR3 reads TGTGCCAGCAGTGACAGGTTGGGACGCTCTGGAAACACCATATATTTT. The full variable domain, its missing parts supplied by reference TRBV2 and TRBJ1-3, is EPEVTQTPSHQVTQMGQEVILRCVPISNHLYFYWYRQILGQKVEFLVSFYNNEISEKSEIFDDQFSVERPDGSNFTLKIRSTKLEDSAMYFCASSDRLGRSGNTIYFGEGSWLTVV.

This chain connects TRBV28 to TRBJ1-2, with D possibly being TRBD1 (5 bases). This CDR3 is 13 amino acids long. The germline V and J ends were trimmed by 2 bases and 6 bases, with 10 bases remaining between them. Germline V gene lookup returns CDR1 MDHEN and CDR2 SYDVKM. This chain's CDR3 is CASSLTRGNGYTF. CDR3 DNA sequence: TGTGCCAGCAGTTTAACGAGGGGTAATGGCTACACCTTC.

The V call is TRBV2, the J call TRBJ1-2, with 7 bases matching TRBD1. The germline V gene has CDR1 SNHLY and CDR2 FYNNEI. The CDR3 runs to 13 residues. V gave up 10 bases and J gave up 0 bases; unmatched junction bases: 5. The CDR3 here is CATGTAANYGYTF. The CDR3 nucleotides are TGTGCCACCGGGACAGCAGCTAACTATGGCTACACCTTC.

The chain employs TRBV12-3 or TRBV12-4 and TRBJ1-4; D is ambiguous. Trimming pared 5 bases from V and 5 bases from J, leaving 9 bases between. This CDR3 is 13 amino acids long. The CDR3: CASSGHGNEKLFF. Written as DNA, the CDR3 is TGTGCCAGCAGTGGGCACGGAAATGAAAAACTGTTTTTT.

V and J are TRBV10-3 and TRBJ1-1; TRBD1 aligns across 7 bases. With V trimmed by 6 bases and J by 2 bases, 6 bases remained unmatched. In germline, CDR1 is ENHRY, CDR2 SYGVKD. This CDR3 has 14 amino acids. The CDR3 reads CAIRTRGVNTEAFF. The CDR3 region has the DNA TGTGCCATCAGAACCAGGGGGGTAAACACTGAAGCTTTCTTT.

This sequence joins TRBV28 and TRBJ2-5; 7 bases are a match to TRBD1. Germline values: CDR1 MDHEN, CDR2 SYDVKM. The CDR3 loop spans 14 amino acids. The J segment lost 2 bases and the V segment lost 5 bases, leaving 5 bases of the junction unmatched. The CDR3 DNA reads as TGTGCCAGCAGTCCCTTGGGACAGCAAGAGACCCAGTACTTC. It translates to CASSPLGQQETQYF.

This clone has just a few counts. The V gene is TRBV5-1, the J gene TRBJ1-1, with D possibly being TRBD1 (5 bases). CDR3 length equals 15 residues. Germline CDR1 is SGHRS and CDR2 is YFSETQ. Trimming took 4 bases from V and 1 from J, leaving 14 bases between them. The CDR3 DNA is TGCGCCAGCAGCGAACCGGGACGGCCGAACACTGAAGCTTTCTTT. It translates to CASSEPGRPNTEAFF.

The CDR3 DNA follows: TGTGCCAGCAGCTTACGGGCAGGATATGAAAAACTGTTTTTT. Its translation: CASSLRAGYEKLFF. The chain joins TRBV7-8 to TRBJ1-4; no firm D call. Per the germline V gene, CDR1 is SGHVS and CDR2 is FQNEAQ. The CDR3 consists of 14 residues. V was cut by 2 bases and J by 6 bases, with 10 bases left in between.

The V and J genes are TRBV29-1 and TRBJ2-7, with 7 bases aligning to TRBD1. Germline V gives CDR1 SQVTM, CDR2 ANQGSEA. The CDR3 contains 13 residues. Unmatched junction bases numbered 8, after V lost 4 bases and J lost 5 bases. CDR3 residues: CSVGTGVWNEQYF. The CDR3 DNA follows: TGCAGCGTTGGCACAGGGGTTTGGAACGAGCAGTACTTC.

V is TRBV6-5 and J is TRBJ1-1, with TRBD1 matching over 7 bases. With 7 bases clipped from V and 5 bases from J, the junction kept 13 bases outside the gene matches. Germline lookup yields CDR1 MNHEY and CDR2 SVGAGI. This CDR3 has 15 residues. The CDR3 reads CASTEGAVGRTEAFF. CDR3 sequence (DNA): TGTGCCAGCACCGAGGGGGCAGTCGGGAGAACTGAAGCTTTCTTT.

This chain uses TRBV4-1 with TRBJ2-1; 10 bases are a match to TRBD2. The length of the CDR3 is 15 residues. V lost 3 bases, J lost 6 bases, and 5 bases stayed unmatched. Germline V lookup: CDR1 MGHRA, CDR2 YSYEKL. CDR3 nucleotides: TGCGCCAGCAGCCATCTAGCGGGAGCGCTCAATGAGCAGTTCTTC. This gives the protein CASSHLAGALNEQFF.

This clone was observed a single time. The chain uses TRBV4-2 and TRBJ1-1; D gene uncertain. V gave up 1 base and J gave up 5 bases, with 11 bases separating them. The CDR3 extends over 14 amino acids. The germline V gene encodes CDR1 LGHNA and CDR2 YNFKEQ. As DNA, the CDR3 is TGTGCCAGCAGCCAAGCGTTTCGTAGGACTGAAGCTTTCTTT. It encodes CASSQAFRRTEAFF.

The genes are TRBV6-5 and TRBJ2-5, with TRBD1 matching over 9 bases. There are 15 residues in the CDR3. V lost 2 bases, J lost 2 bases, and 3 bases stayed unmatched. Per germline, CDR1 MNHEY and CDR2 SVGAGI. The CDR3 sequence: CASSYGGQGQETQYF. The CDR3 DNA sequence: TGTGCCAGCAGTTACGGGGGACAGGGACAAGAGACCCAGTACTTC.

J is TRBJ2-1 and V is TRBV4-3, with TRBD2 identical over 8 bases. Germline V lookup: CDR1 LGHNA, CDR2 YSLEER. The CDR3 loop spans 16 amino acids. V gave up 0 bases and J gave up 7 bases; unmatched junction bases: 8. The CDR3 nucleotides are TGCGCCAGCAGCCAAGATCTGGGGACTAGGGCGAATGAGCAGTTCTTC. Translated, it gives CASSQDLGTRANEQFF.

This clone was counted once. The V and J genes are TRBV5-5 and TRBJ2-2, with unresolved D. Trimming removed 6 bases from V and 6 bases from J, with 18 bases in between. Germline-derived CDR1 and CDR2 are SGHKS and YYEKEE (reference sequence). This CDR3 contains 15 residues. Here the CDR3 DNA reads TGTGCCAGCAACCTTGGCTCCCAAGTGTCCGGGGAGCTGTTTTTT. This gives the protein CASNLGSQVSGELFF.

The chain joins TRBV29-1 to TRBJ2-7; a weak D match, TRBD2 (5 bases). The germline V gene encodes CDR1 SQVTM and CDR2 ANQGSEA. V was cut by 4 bases and J by 0 bases, with 16 bases left in between. CDR3 length: 15 residues. CDR3 residues: CSVVGRGQRSYEQYF. DNA for the CDR3: TGCAGCGTTGTTGGCCGAGGGCAGCGCTCCTACGAGCAGTACTTC.

This chain uses TRBV12-3 or TRBV12-4 with TRBJ2-1, with D possibly being TRBD1 (5 bases). The CDR3 sequence is 11 residues long. Trimming pared 6 bases from V and 9 bases from J, leaving 9 bases between. CDR3 region: CASRQGTEQFF. The CDR3 DNA reads as TGTGCCAGCAGGCAGGGAACTGAGCAGTTCTTC.

The rearrangement uses TRBV11-3 and TRBJ2-5, with TRBD2 matching 12 bases. Per the germline V gene, CDR1 is SGHNT and CDR2 is YENEEA. There are 18 residues in the CDR3. V lost 1 base to trimming and J lost 8 bases; unmatched junction nucleotides: 14. The CDR3 sequence: CASSLGPRTSGDRPTQYF. The CDR3 DNA reads as TGTGCCAGCAGCTTAGGTCCTCGGACTAGCGGGGATCGGCCCACCCAGTACTTC.

V and J are TRBV9 and TRBJ2-3, with 14 positions matching TRBD2. The CDR3 is made up of 15 amino acids. CDR1 SGDLS and CDR2 YYNGEE come from the germline V gene. The trim removed 4 bases at V and 6 bases at J, leaving 4 bases unmatched. This CDR3 is CASSLRTSGRDTQYF. The CDR3 coding sequence is TGTGCCAGCAGCCTCAGGACTAGCGGGAGGGATACGCAGTATTTT.

The V gene is TRBV7-2, the J gene TRBJ1-5; 7 bases align to TRBD1. The CDR3 is 13 amino acids. The germline V gene encodes CDR1 SGHTA and CDR2 FQGNSA. V lost 5 bases to trimming and J lost 6 bases; unmatched junction nucleotides: 4. The CDR3 here is CASSGTGVQPQHF. CDR3 in DNA: TGTGCCAGCAGCGGTACAGGGGTTCAGCCCCAGCATTTT. Filled out from reference TRBV7-2 and TRBJ1-5, the complete variable domain reads GAGVSQSPSNKVTEKGKDVELRCDPISGHTALYWYRQSLGQGLEFLIYFQGNSAPDKSGLPSDRFSAERTGGSVSTLTIQRTQQEDSAVYLCASSGTGVQPQHFGDGTRLSIL.

J is TRBJ1-2 and V is TRBV5-4; 8 bases line up with TRBD1. The CDR3 runs 12 residues. V trimming: 4 bases; J trimming: 9 bases; junction bases outside the gene matches: 5. Germline CDR1 and CDR2: SGHNT and YYREEE (reference sequence). CDR3 sequence: CASSPRQGSYTF. The CDR3 nucleotides read TGTGCCAGCAGCCCCCGACAGGGGAGCTACACCTTC.

The rearrangement uses TRBV6-1 and TRBJ1-2; TRBD1 matches at 7 bases. Germline V lookup: CDR1 MNHNS, CDR2 SASEGT. The CDR3 has 17 residues. Germline trimming cut 2 bases from V and 4 bases from J; bases unmatched to any gene: 13. The CDR3 coding sequence is TGTGCCAGCAGTGAAATGGGGACAGCCGGGACCGGCTATGGCTACACCTTC. Amino acid sequence: CASSEMGTAGTGYGYTF.

The J gene is TRBJ2-7, the V gene TRBV6-5; TRBD1 matches at 8 bases. After removal of 2 bases from V and 2 bases from J, the junction contained 5 bases not matched to a gene. The length of the CDR3 is 15 residues. Germline CDR1 MNHEY, CDR2 SVGAGI. The CDR3: CASSYGQGRTYEQYF. The CDR3 coding sequence is TGTGCCAGCAGTTACGGACAGGGTCGGACCTACGAGCAGTACTTC.

This clone was picked up a small number of times. The gene calls are TRBV2 and TRBJ1-1, with a tentative D call TRBD1 (5 bases). V lost 3 bases and J lost 4, with 9 bases in between. CDR3 size: 13 residues. From germline, CDR1 is SNHLY and CDR2 FYNNEI. CDR3 in amino acids: CASSDRVTTEAFF. Here the CDR3 DNA reads TGTGCCAGCAGTGACAGGGTGACCACTGAAGCTTTCTTT.

This clone was observed once. V is TRBV7-2 and J is TRBJ2-5, with 13 bases fitting TRBD2. There are 16 residues in the CDR3. The germline gives CDR1 SGHTA, CDR2 FQGNSA. Losses at the gene ends were 7 bases for V and 7 bases for J; bases not matched to a gene: 12. The DNA of the CDR3 is TGTGCCAGCATCTCCCACGGGACTAGCGGGACGGGGACCCAGTACTTC. Protein: CASISHGTSGTGTQYF. Using reference TRBV7-2 and TRBJ2-5 for the parts outside the CDR3, the full variable domain is GAGVSQSPSNKVTEKGKDVELRCDPISGHTALYWYRQSLGQGLEFLIYFQGNSAPDKSGLPSDRFSAERTGGSVSTLTIQRTQQEDSAVYLCASISHGTSGTGTQYFGPGTRLLVL.

This chain uses TRBV5-1 with TRBJ2-1, with TRBD2 identical over 9 bases. CDR3 length: 15 amino acids. With V trimmed by 1 base and J by 4 bases, 3 bases remained unmatched. Germline V gene sequence: CDR1 SGHRS, CDR2 YFSETQ. CDR3 amino acids: CASSLSTSGYNEQFF. CDR3 bases: TGCGCCAGCAGCTTGAGTACTAGCGGGTACAATGAGCAGTTCTTC.

The chain combines TRBV5-1 with TRBJ1-1; tentatively, D is TRBD1 (5 bases). The length of the CDR3 is 14 residues. V was shortened by 1 base and J by 3 bases, with 10 bases between the two germline ends. The germline V gene encodes CDR1 SGHRS and CDR2 YFSETQ. The DNA for the CDR3 is TGCGCCAGCAGCTTGTATTTAGGGGACACTGAAGCTTTCTTT. Its translation is CASSLYLGDTEAFF.

This chain connects TRBV10-3 to TRBJ2-1, with D perhaps given as TRBD1 or TRBD2 (6 bases each). Trimming left V 8 bases short and J 3 bases short, with 17 bases between. Looked up from germline, CDR1 is ENHRY and CDR2 is SYGVKD. The CDR3 extends over 15 amino acids. The CDR3 protein is CAILGGPGDYNEQFF. CDR3 nucleotide sequence: TGTGCCATCTTGGGGGGTCCAGGGGACTACAATGAGCAGTTCTTC.